Shown below are 10 T cell receptor beta chains from a single sample sequenced in a study of graft-versus-host responses after intestinal transplantation. The repertoire was sequenced with immunoSEQ multiplex PCR; TCRdb's copy has only in-frame clones and lacks some. The sample comprises around 87,000 clones, 92% of which are singletons, and about 0.4% rests with the top ten. Their antigen targets remain unknown. This specimen was unstimulated CD8+ T cells sorted from spleen or lymph node cells, taken before transplant. Every receptor here comes from a human donor who was the organ donor for an intestinal transplant.

The chain recombines TRBV4-1 with TRBJ1-6; TRBD1 might be the D (5 bases). This CDR3 is built from 14 residues. V was pared by 4 bases and J by 9 bases, with 13 bases between. CDR1 is MGHRA, CDR2 YSYEKL, per germline. The CDR3 here is CASSPGGIISPLHF. DNA for the CDR3: TGCGCCAGCAGCCCCGGGGGGATAATTTCACCCCTCCACTTT.

This clone has only a few counts. The chain recombines TRBV27 with TRBJ1-1; D gene unclear. The CDR3 is 11 amino acids. CDR1 is MNHEY and CDR2 is SMNVEV in the germline V gene (reference sequence). The germline V and J ends were trimmed by 8 bases and 3 bases, with 7 bases remaining between them. CDR3 sequence reads: CASEGDTEAFF. CDR3 bases: TGTGCCAGCGAGGGAGACACTGAAGCTTTCTTT.

This chain connects TRBV16 to TRBJ1-1; D is perhaps TRBD1 (6 bases). V shed 2 bases and J shed 5 bases, with 15 bases lying between them. Per germline, CDR1 KGHSY and CDR2 FQNENV. The CDR3 extends over 15 amino acids. CDR3: CASSQGMGARTEAFF. CDR3 DNA: TGTGCCAGCAGCCAAGGGATGGGGGCTAGAACTGAAGCTTTCTTT.

V gene TRBV7-2 combines with J gene TRBJ1-2, with 10 bases aligning to TRBD1. V shed 4 bases and J 4 bases; nucleotides not matched to a gene: 3. The CDR3 length is 14 residues. Germline CDR1 SGHTA, CDR2 FQGNSA. CDR3 region: CASSYGTGVYGYTF. The CDR3 DNA reads as TGTGCCAGCAGCTACGGGACAGGGGTCTATGGCTACACCTTC.

V and J are TRBV4-3 and TRBJ2-2, with 8 bases lining up with TRBD2. Unmatched junction bases numbered 12, after V lost 1 base and J lost 2 bases. Germline CDR1 is LGHNA and CDR2 is YSLEER. This CDR3 is 19 amino acids long. The CDR3 loop is CASSQVFAGRGDNTGELFF. The CDR3 nucleotides are TGCGCCAGCAGCCAAGTTTTCGCTGGGCGGGGGGACAACACCGGGGAGCTGTTTTTT.

CDR3 sequence reads: CASSLTGTSGSSSTDTQYF. CDR3 nucleotides: TGTGCCAGCAGCCTCACCGGGACTAGCGGGAGTTCTAGCACAGATACGCAGTATTTT. The chain is built from TRBV4-2 and TRBJ2-3, with 14 bases aligning to TRBD2. Germline CDR1 LGHNA, CDR2 YNFKEQ. V lost 4 bases and J lost 0; bases outside the gene matches: 9. This CDR3 has 19 amino acids.

The V gene is TRBV9, the J gene TRBJ2-7; D is unresolved. CDR3 size: 13 residues. V was clipped by 0 bases and J by 4 bases, with 8 bases between them. From germline, CDR1 is SGDLS and CDR2 YYNGEE. The DNA of the CDR3 is TGTGCCAGCAGCGTAGGATACGGGTACGAGCAGTACTTC. Amino acid sequence: CASSVGYGYEQYF.

The gene calls are TRBV5-4 and TRBJ1-2; 12 bases line up with TRBD1. V was pared by 0 bases and J by 8 bases, with 11 bases of the junction left unmatched. Germline V lookup: CDR1 SGHNT, CDR2 YYREEE (reference sequence). There are 17 residues in the CDR3. CDR3 DNA: TGTGCCAGCAGCTTGGAAGGGACAGGGGGCGCGGTGAAGGGCTACACCTTC. As protein: CASSLEGTGGAVKGYTF.

This clone appeared once. V usage is TRBV5-1 and J usage is TRBJ2-3; 7 nucleotides align to TRBD2. J lost 0 bases, V lost 7 bases, and 14 bases had no gene match. The CDR3 sequence is 17 residues long. CDR1 SGHRS and CDR2 YFSETQ come from the germline V gene. The CDR3 DNA reads as TGCGCCAGCCGCATCCGACTCGGGGGGATGAGCACAGATACGCAGTATTTT. It codes for CASRIRLGGMSTDTQYF.

The chain links TRBV4-3 to TRBJ1-3; maybe TRBD1 (5 bases). The germline V and J ends were trimmed by 0 bases and 0 bases, with 9 bases remaining between them. CDR3 length: 16 amino acids. Germline assignment: CDR1 LGHNA and CDR2 YSLEER. As DNA, the CDR3 is TGCGCCAGCAGCCAAGATCGGGGGGGCTCTGGAAACACCATATATTTT. Its protein is CASSQDRGGSGNTIYF.